The 15 T cell receptor beta chains below come from one sample, sequenced in a study of blood T cell repertoires in COVID-19. Clones were read by immunoSEQ multiplex PCR, and TCRdb kept only the in-frame ones, dropping some. Among 98,000 or so clones listed, approximately 91% were seen once. The sequenced sample consisted of peripheral blood. The receptors shown here come from a human donor in a cohort sampled during active COVID-19.

The chain couples TRBV12-3 or TRBV12-4 to TRBJ1-2; 11 bases align to TRBD1. The J segment lost 8 bases and the V segment lost 4 bases, leaving 3 bases of the junction unmatched. This CDR3 has 13 residues. CDR3 coding DNA: TGTGCCAGCAGTTCGGGACAGGGGGGCGGCTACACCTTC. Its translation is CASSSGQGGGYTF.

This clone was seen once. The chain combines TRBV2 with TRBJ2-1; TRBD2 agrees at 12 bases. This CDR3 is 15 amino acids long. V shed 8 bases and J 7 bases; nucleotides not matched to a gene: 9. Germline assignment: CDR1 SNHLY and CDR2 FYNNEI. The CDR3: CASSLRTSGDNEQFF. The CDR3 nucleotides read TGTGCCAGCTCTTTGCGGACTAGCGGGGATAATGAGCAGTTCTTC.

The chain couples TRBV18 to TRBJ2-2, with a possible D match to TRBD1 (5 bases). Per germline, CDR1 KGHSH and CDR2 LQKENI. The CDR3 has 13 residues. Trimming took off 5 bases at V and 6 bases at J, with 10 bases between the two ends. CDR3 protein: CASSARDAGELFF. CDR3 coding DNA: TGTGCCAGCTCAGCCAGGGATGCCGGGGAGCTGTTTTTT.

CDR3 nucleotide sequence: TGTGCCAGCAGCCCTGGACAGCGCTCTGGAAACACCATATATTTT. Its protein product is CASSPGQRSGNTIYF. This chain joins TRBV2 and TRBJ1-3; possibly TRBD1 for D (6 bases). This CDR3 has 15 amino acids. V lost 6 bases to trimming and J lost 0 bases, with 12 bases between them. Germline-derived CDR1 and CDR2 are SNHLY and FYNNEI.

The chain uses TRBV4-1 and TRBJ1-2; D is unresolved. The CDR3 runs 15 residues. The V end was cut by 0 bases, the J end by 2 bases, with 10 bases between. The germline CDR1 and CDR2 sequences are MGHRA and YSYEKL. The CDR3 sequence: CASSQESFVNYGYTF. CDR3 sequence (DNA): TGCGCCAGCAGCCAAGAATCCTTCGTAAACTATGGCTACACCTTC.

The genes are TRBV4-1 and TRBJ1-2, with 8 bases fitting TRBD1. This CDR3 has 14 amino acids. Losses at the gene ends were 8 bases for V and 6 bases for J; bases not matched to a gene: 11. Germline-derived CDR1 and CDR2 are MGHRA and YSYEKL. The CDR3 DNA sequence: TGCGCCAGCCGACCACCGGGACAGGCAAATGGCTACACCTTC. Its protein product is CASRPPGQANGYTF.

The genes are TRBV11-3 and TRBJ2-7; 9 nucleotides match TRBD2. This CDR3 has 13 residues. Trimming removed 10 bases from V and 6 bases from J; junction bases left unmatched: 10. Germline loops: CDR1 SGHNT, CDR2 YENEEA. CDR3 sequence reads: CANSGSLGGEQYF. CDR3 DNA: TGTGCCAATAGCGGGAGTTTGGGTGGCGAGCAGTACTTC.

The gene calls are TRBV11-2 and TRBJ1-4, with TRBD1 matching over 8 bases. V lost 1 base and J lost 8; bases outside the gene matches: 6. The CDR3 length is 15 residues. The germline CDR1 and CDR2 sequences are SGHAT and FQNNGV. The DNA for the CDR3 is TGTGCCAGCAGCTTAGCCTCGGGACAGGTCGAAAAACTGTTTTTT. Translating it yields CASSLASGQVEKLFF.

The CDR3 loop reads CASSSDRDTDSYGYTF. DNA for the CDR3: TGTGCCAGCAGTTCGGATCGGGACACCGATTCCTATGGCTACACCTTC. The chain has TRBV28 and TRBJ1-2; perhaps TRBD1 as D (6 bases). CDR1 is MDHEN, CDR2 SYDVKM, per germline. V lost 4 bases to trimming and J lost 4 bases, with 19 bases between them. This CDR3 is 16 amino acids long.

The J gene is TRBJ1-5, the V gene TRBV5-8; D is uncertain. Trimming stripped 0 bases from V and 2 bases from J, with 12 bases between. CDR1 and CDR2 from the germline V gene are SGHTS and YDEGEE. The CDR3 is 16 amino acids. The CDR3 sequence: CASSLGVVAGNQPQHF. In nucleotides, the CDR3 is TGTGCCAGCAGCTTGGGGGTCGTTGCGGGCAATCAGCCCCAGCATTTT.

The chain carries TRBV28 and TRBJ2-5, with TRBD2 matching 11 bases. Germline assignment: CDR1 MDHEN and CDR2 SYDVKM. V lost 3 bases to trimming and J lost 1 base; unmatched junction nucleotides: 7. The CDR3 consists of 17 residues. CDR3 sequence reads: CASSLGLLAGAQETQYF. DNA of the CDR3: TGTGCCAGCAGTTTGGGACTACTAGCGGGGGCCCAAGAGACCCAGTACTTC.

The CDR3 loop is CASSLTGRGYEQYF. The CDR3 DNA is TGTGCCAGCAGTCTGACAGGAAGAGGCTACGAGCAGTACTTC. The chain has TRBV2 and TRBJ2-7, with a weak D call TRBD1 (6 bases). CDR1 and CDR2 from the germline V gene are SNHLY and FYNNEI. The V end was cut by 5 bases, the J end by 3 bases, with 14 bases between. The length of the CDR3 is 14 residues.

V is TRBV6-5 and J is TRBJ1-5; 10 positions match TRBD1. V dropped 5 bases and J dropped 5; count of bases not matched to a gene: 3. Germline values: CDR1 MNHEY, CDR2 SVGAGI. The CDR3 is made up of 14 amino acids. CDR3 in DNA: TGTGCCAGCAGTAAGACAGGGGGCTATCAGCCCCAGCATTTT. The encoded protein is CASSKTGGYQPQHF.

The chain uses TRBV3-1 (or the pseudogene TRBV3-2) and TRBJ1-2; tentative D call: TRBD1 (5 bases). This CDR3 has 17 amino acids. The germline CDR1 and CDR2 sequences are LGHDT and YNNKEL (reference sequence). V lost 1 base to trimming and J lost 8 bases, with 23 bases between them. As DNA, the CDR3 is TGTGCCAGCAGCCAAGGGGGAGCGGGACGCTTACGAGTCGGCTACACCTTC. Protein product: CASSQGGAGRLRVGYTF.

This clone was detected a few times. V usage is TRBV27 and J usage is TRBJ2-1, with D perhaps TRBD2 (6 bases). Germline V gene sequence: CDR1 MNHEY, CDR2 SMNVEV (reference sequence). Trimming stripped 5 bases from V and 8 bases from J, with 16 bases between. The CDR3 runs 14 residues. The DNA for the CDR3 is TGTGCCAGCAGTCCTCGGGACTCCGTCGATGAGCAGTTCTTC. It is translated as CASSPRDSVDEQFF.